Each of the 15 T cell receptor beta chains below was sequenced from the same sample in a study of CD8+ T cells in alopecia areata. Reverse transcription of extracted RNA yielded cDNA, which provided the sequencing template. Sequencing was performed with immunoSEQ multiplex PCR; in TCRdb, only in-frame clones are kept and a portion is missing. The sample has around 210,000 clones, over 60% seen once. Treatment of the sample: oral pan-JAK inhibitor, 5-10 mg twice daily. The specimen was CD4+ T cells sorted from blood, collected at week 4, from a patient treated with tofacitinib. The receptors stem from a human donor with alopecia areata.

This clone was recorded once. The chain employs TRBV18 and TRBJ1-2, with D hard to call. V lost 4 bases, J lost 2 bases, and 11 bases lay in between. The CDR3 consists of 14 residues. CDR1 KGHSH and CDR2 LQKENI come from the germline V gene. The CDR3 is CASSLPTENYGYTF. Here the CDR3 DNA reads TGTGCCAGCTCACTACCAACAGAAAACTATGGCTACACCTTC.

In nucleotides, the CDR3 is TGCAGCGTAGACCTAGGGTGGGGAGAGACCCAGTACTTC. Translation: CSVDLGWGETQYF. V and J are TRBV29-1 and TRBJ2-5; D unclear. Trimming pared 6 bases from V and 4 bases from J, leaving 15 bases between. The germline CDR1 and CDR2 sequences are SQVTM and ANQGSEA. The CDR3 totals 13 residues.

The rearrangement links TRBV2 to TRBJ2-5; 11 bases map to TRBD2. Unmatched junction bases numbered 6, after V lost 6 bases and J lost 3 bases. Germline-derived CDR1 and CDR2 are SNHLY and FYNNEI. CDR3 size: 15 residues. The CDR3 protein is CASRSSGGSKETQYF. The CDR3 DNA follows: TGTGCCAGCAGATCTAGCGGGGGGTCTAAAGAGACCCAGTACTTC.

The chain has TRBV29-1 and TRBJ1-2; a possible D gene is TRBD1 (5 bases). The germline CDR1 and CDR2 sequences are SQVTM and ANQGSEA. This CDR3 is built from 11 residues. Trimming took off 4 bases at V and 7 bases at J, with 10 bases between the two ends. The DNA for the CDR3 is TGCAGCGTTGTCGGGGGGGTTGGCTACACCTTC. Translated, it gives CSVVGGVGYTF.

The chain links TRBV29-1 to TRBJ2-3; D gene unclear. This CDR3 is 13 amino acids long. Trimming removed 2 bases at V and 2 bases at J, with 8 bases between. The V gene's germline CDR1 is SQVTM and CDR2 ANQGSEA. For the CDR3, the DNA is TGCAGCGTTGAATCCAGACTCACAGATACGCAGTATTTT. Protein: CSVESRLTDTQYF.

There are a few counts of this clone. This chain connects TRBV7-9 to TRBJ1-1; D is perhaps TRBD1 (5 bases). V lost 0 bases and J lost 4, with 6 bases in between. The CDR3 runs to 13 residues. Germline CDR1 and CDR2: SEHNR and FQNEAQ (reference sequence). Written as DNA, the CDR3 is TGTGCCAGCAGCTTAGCAGGGGCCACTGAAGCTTTCTTT. Amino acids: CASSLAGATEAFF.

The J gene is TRBJ2-1, the V gene TRBV4-3; no reliable D call. The V end was cut by 0 bases, the J end by 0 bases, with 9 bases between. Germline V gives CDR1 LGHNA, CDR2 YSLEER. CDR3 length equals 16 residues. The CDR3 DNA reads TGCGCCAGCAGCCAAGATTACCAGAGCTCCTACAATGAGCAGTTCTTC. This encodes CASSQDYQSSYNEQFF.

The chain couples TRBV7-2 to TRBJ1-2; D possibly corresponds to TRBD1 (5 bases). The CDR3 sequence is 14 residues long. Germline lookup yields CDR1 SGHTA and CDR2 FQGNSA. Trimming took off 6 bases at V and 6 bases at J, with 17 bases between the two ends. The CDR3: CASRPGRLNHGYTF. CDR3 bases: TGTGCCAGCAGACCAGGGAGGCTGAATCATGGCTACACCTTC.

The sample holds a few counts of this clone. The chain has TRBV30 and TRBJ2-7, with 14 positions matching TRBD2. V trimming: 2 bases; J trimming: 6 bases; junction bases outside the gene matches: 15. The CDR3 extends over 18 amino acids. From germline, CDR1 is GTSNPN and CDR2 SVGIG (reference sequence). CDR3 nucleotide sequence: TGTGCCTGGAGTTGGCGGACTAGCGGGAGGAGACCCGCCGCCGAGCAGTACTTC. It is translated as CAWSWRTSGRRPAAEQYF.

The chain recombines TRBV5-4 with TRBJ2-3; D not resolved. The CDR3 runs to 14 residues. Germline CDR1 reads SGHNT; CDR2 reads YYREEE (reference sequence). Trimming took off 1 base at V and 0 bases at J, with 6 bases between the two ends. CDR3 DNA sequence: TGTGCCAGCAGCTTGATGGGGAGCACAGATACGCAGTATTTT. Its translation: CASSLMGSTDTQYF.

V gene TRBV30 combines with J gene TRBJ1-2, with TRBD1 as a possible D gene (5 bases). With 0 bases removed from V and 8 bases from J, the gap between germline ends came to 19 bases. The germline gives CDR1 GTSNPN, CDR2 SVGIG (reference sequence). The CDR3 is 15 amino acids. The CDR3 nucleotides read TGTGCCTGGAGTGTACAAGAGTCAGGGAGGGACGGCTACACCTTC. Its translation: CAWSVQESGRDGYTF.

This sequence joins TRBV19 and TRBJ1-2; TRBD1 is a possible D gene (5 bases). Germline values: CDR1 LNHDA, CDR2 SQIVND (reference sequence). The V and J ends lost 6 bases and 4 bases respectively, with 21 bases between them. This CDR3 is 16 amino acids long. CDR3 bases: TGTGCCAGTAGCCCTCGTGGGGGAGGCGGCGGCTATGGCTACACCTTC. It is translated as CASSPRGGGGGYGYTF.

This chain links TRBV11-2 with TRBJ1-6; D call uncertain. Per germline, CDR1 SGHAT and CDR2 FQNNGV. The CDR3 length is 16 residues. Trimming removed 2 bases from V and 1 base from J, with 9 bases in between. DNA of the CDR3: TGTGCCAGCAGCTTACGTACCGGATCCTATAATTCACCCCTCCACTTT. Its translation: CASSLRTGSYNSPLHF.

V and J are TRBV2 and TRBJ1-1; D ambiguous. Germline CDR1 SNHLY, CDR2 FYNNEI. Trimming removed 1 base at V and 5 bases at J, with 2 bases between. The CDR3 runs 11 residues. The CDR3 nucleotides read TGTGCCAGCAGTGAAGGAACTGAAGCTTTCTTT. Its protein product is CASSEGTEAFF.

The chain couples TRBV5-1 to TRBJ2-7; the D gene could be TRBD1 or TRBD2 (6 bases each). The germline V and J ends were trimmed by 4 bases and 4 bases, with 15 bases remaining between them. CDR1 and CDR2 (germline): SGHRS, YFSETQ. The CDR3 extends over 14 amino acids. The CDR3 DNA reads as TGCGCCAGCAGCCGCGAGGGGGGCGTATACGAGCAGTACTTC. It encodes CASSREGGVYEQYF.